This is a list of T cell receptor beta chains from one sample in a study of post-analysis software for immune sequencing data. MiXCR, applied by TCRdb to the PCR reads, yields one record per CDR3 protein. This table holds 650,000 to 850,000 distinct CDR3 sequences, approximately 53% found once. The sample taken for sequencing was blood. These TCRs come from a girl between 10 and 17 years old with multiple sclerosis. CDR3s leave out the opening cysteine and the closing phenylalanine or tryptophan. Fields, in order: J gene, CDR3 length, clone size, V gene, CDR3 protein. Not every row has a clone size; where given, it reads once, few, many or a size class.

>TRBJ2-3|13|-|TRBV5-1
ASSLASGSVDTQY
>TRBJ2-1|12|-|TRBV20-1
SAKEASSHNEQF
>TRBJ2-7|11|-|TRBV5-5
ASSTRTVYEQY
>TRBJ2-2|16|few|TRBV5-5
ASSFGWARGTNTGELF
>TRBJ2-7|15|-|TRBV4-1
ASSHHPPGDNKGEQY
>TRBJ2-1|11|-|TRBV18
ASSPQRGNEQF
>TRBJ2-4|12|-|TRBV5-1
ASSLNRGTIIQY
>TRBJ1-4|13|once|TRBV12-3/TRBV12-4
ASSLRGTGDEKLF
>TRBJ2-7|12|-|TRBV5-1
ASSPLQGSYEQY
>TRBJ2-7|12|-|TRBV3-1
ASSQRREVYEQY
>TRBJ1-2|12|-|TRBV29-1
SASRGTGNYGYT
>-|11|-|TRBV11-3
ASSFLPLYEQY
>-|12|-|TRBV7-2
ASSLLAGLHEQY
>TRBJ1-2|11|-|TRBV20-1
SASVQGHYGYT
>TRBJ2-2|13|-|TRBV7-2
ASSLTTDSTGELF
>TRBJ1-2|10|once|TRBV20-1
SAAGLGDGYT
>TRBJ2-7|14|once|TRBV7-9
ASSQKTGGSSYEQY
>TRBJ2-5|13|-|TRBV30
AWSPGLAAQETQY
>TRBJ2-7|11|-|TRBV6-2/TRBV6-3
ASSYLGLYEQY
>TRBJ2-1|13|once|TRBV5-6
ASSWSGGPAGEQF
>TRBJ1-5|14|-|TRBV3-1
ASSQAPSVGVWPQH
>TRBJ1-1|15|once|TRBV5-1
ASSLPQGANLGTEAF
>TRBJ2-3|13|-|TRBV20-1
SARGALMGTDTQY
>TRBJ1-1|11|-|TRBV5-1
ASSTESGTEAF
>TRBJ1-1|9|-|TRBV3-1
ASSHADEAF
>TRBJ2-5|14|-|TRBV5-1
ASSPGTSGGPETQY
>TRBJ1-2|12|-|TRBV20-1
SAPTGVGARGYT
>TRBJ2-7|12|few|TRBV6-5
ASSYTRQSYEQY
>TRBJ1-2|11|-|TRBV12-3/TRBV12-4
ASTRDTFYGYT
>TRBJ2-7|16|-|TRBV20-1
SASPLAGGPGSAYEQY
>-|11|-|TRBV20-1
SAPSGRGGEQY
>TRBJ2-3|17|-|TRBV20-1
SANGPRGSGRAGTDTQY
>TRBJ2-5|13|-|TRBV27
ASSAQGQGTKTQY
>TRBJ1-2|10|-|TRBV7-3
ASSLYGDGYT
>TRBJ1-1|12|once|TRBV6-5
ASSKNRVYTEAF
>TRBJ2-7|18|few|TRBV4-1
ASSQEGVGTAGGPSNEQY
>TRBJ2-1|13|-|TRBV29-1
SVEGWGVLYNEQF
>TRBJ2-5|14|-|TRBV20-1
SARAVDRGLGETQY
>TRBJ1-2|12|-|TRBV27
ASKPQTANYGYT
>-|14|-|TRBV7-9
ASSPQLGTGDPEQY
>TRBJ1-1|10|-|TRBV7-9
ASSNLNTEAF
>TRBJ2-5|14|few|TRBV7-2
ASSWRTSGRAETQY
>TRBJ1-2|14|-|TRBV2
ASSEAKFAHNYGYT
>TRBJ2-7|11|few|TRBV20-1
SASSGGSYEQY
>TRBJ1-1|10|-|TRBV7-9
ASTSRDTEAF
>TRBJ2-7|11|-|TRBV28
ASTEGSSYEQY
>TRBJ1-2|11|-|TRBV6-6
ASRTGIQYGYT
>TRBJ2-2|13|-|TRBV3-1
ASSPKSGGTGELF